Sequencing of this T cell receptor beta chain was carried out in a study of cytomegalovirus exposure and HLA in healthy donors. Study-level background: Approximately 81% of 350 to 400 genotyped donors fell in the Caucasian-associated ancestry cluster.

A word on this clone: What it binds is unknown.

Study-level points and caveats: A link between a missense DCLRE1C variant and TCR beta V- and J-gene trimming emerged from a later analysis.

The PCR contained 60 Vbeta and 13 Jbeta primers. Sequencing was performed with immunoSEQ multiplex PCR; in TCRdb, only in-frame clones are kept and a portion is missing. The sample contains 180,000 or so clones, about four fifths of which appear only once. The CDR3 length is 15 residues. V shed 3 bases and J shed 6 bases, with 14 bases lying between them. The germline V gene encodes CDR1 LNHDA and CDR2 SQIVND (reference sequence). The sequencing sample was made of PBMCs. The gene calls are TRBV19 and TRBJ1-4; possibly TRBD1 for D (6 bases). The source of this sequence is a woman under 40 in good health and CMV-seronegative. The CDR3 reads CASSIQNREYEKLFF. The CDR3 region has the DNA TGTGCCAGTAGTATTCAGAACAGGGAGTATGAAAAACTGTTTTTT.